This is a list of T cell receptor beta chains from one sample in a study of T cells after yellow fever vaccination. TCRdb re-analysed the 5' RACE reads in MiXCR, keeping a single row per CDR3 protein. There are 75,000 to 100,000 distinct CDR3 sequences in the sample; roughly 10% occur only once, and approximately 15% lies in the top ten. This specimen was CD8+ T cells not binding an NS4B(214-222) dextramer, sorted from PBMCs, taken roughly 14 days after the first yellow fever vaccination. Receptors originate from a man between 18 and 35 years old who received the YFV17D yellow fever vaccine. CDR3s include the opening cysteine and the closing phenylalanine or tryptophan. The order of the fields is V gene, CDR3 protein.

V: TRBV6-5
CDR3: CASSYGTGKLGELFF

V: TRBV7-9
CDR3: CASSTETGGADGELFF

V: TRBV4-2
CDR3: CASSQDITGGSDTQYF

V: TRBV12-3/TRBV12-4
CDR3: CASNPSGVYNEQFF

V: TRBV12-3/TRBV12-4
CDR3: CASSFRTYEQYF

V: TRBV3-1
CDR3: CASSQDYRGAFF

V: TRBV19
CDR3: CASSAYGTGGSYGYTF

V: TRBV27
CDR3: CASSLGQGREQYF

V: TRBV4-1
CDR3: CASSQVSGMPNTIYF

V: TRBV12-3/TRBV12-4
CDR3: CASSRLAGGAYNEQFF

V: TRBV19
CDR3: CASSMGANTEAFF

V: TRBV5-1
CDR3: CASSQFQGSPNTGELFF

V: TRBV6-4
CDR3: CASRDPRGRINQPQHF

V: TRBV9
CDR3: CASSSLGAGAPQETQYF

V: TRBV10-3
CDR3: CAISDLTTGKMGSYEQYF

V: TRBV6-2/TRBV6-3
CDR3: CASSYSPRETQYF

V: TRBV6-2/TRBV6-3
CDR3: CASSYRTSGYNEQFF

V: TRBV10-2
CDR3: CASSVGALGNEQFF

V: TRBV6-5
CDR3: CASSYGGGGNTQYF

V: TRBV5-1
CDR3: CASSLSGANTGELFF

V: TRBV27
CDR3: CASSWGLALAGELFF

V: TRBV6-5
CDR3: CASSFTTGDSEAFF